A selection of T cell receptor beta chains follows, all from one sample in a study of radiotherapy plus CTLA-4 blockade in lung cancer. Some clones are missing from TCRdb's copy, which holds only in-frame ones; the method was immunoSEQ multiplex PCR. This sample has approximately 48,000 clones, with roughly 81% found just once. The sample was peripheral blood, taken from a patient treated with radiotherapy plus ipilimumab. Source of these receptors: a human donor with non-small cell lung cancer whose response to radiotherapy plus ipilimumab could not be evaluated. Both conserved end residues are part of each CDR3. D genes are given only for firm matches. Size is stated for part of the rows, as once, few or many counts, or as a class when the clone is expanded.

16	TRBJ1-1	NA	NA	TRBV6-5	CASSYSSDTLNTEAFF	TGTGCCAGCAGTTACTCCTCGGACACCCTGAACACTGAAGCTTTCTTT
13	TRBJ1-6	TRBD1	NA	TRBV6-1	CASSGQGRSPLHF	TGTGCCAGCAGTGGACAGGGTCGCTCACCCCTCCACTTT
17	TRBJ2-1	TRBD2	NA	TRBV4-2	CASSSYRTSGRQNEQFF	TGTGCCAGCAGCTCATATCGGACTAGCGGGAGACAGAATGAGCAGTTCTTC
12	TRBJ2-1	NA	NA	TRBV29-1	CSVEGRYNEQFF	TGCAGCGTTGAAGGTCGGTACAATGAGCAGTTCTTC
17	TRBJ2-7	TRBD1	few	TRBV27	CASSLKSGFTGDLEQYF	TGTGCCAGCAGTTTAAAGTCGGGTTTCACAGGGGACCTCGAGCAGTACTTC
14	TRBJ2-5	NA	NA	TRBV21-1	CARVGRDTKETQYF	TGTGCCAGGGTTGGACGGGACACAAAAGAGACCCAGTACTTC
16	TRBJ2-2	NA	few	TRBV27	CASSSLGQLDTGELFF	TGTGCCAGCAGTTCCCTTGGACAGCTTGACACCGGGGAGCTGTTTTTT
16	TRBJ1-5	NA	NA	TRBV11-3	CASSLAQGYGNQPQHF	TGTGCCAGCAGCTTAGCTCAGGGATACGGCAATCAGCCCCAGCATTTT
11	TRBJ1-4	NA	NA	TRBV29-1	CSVEIVKTMFF	TGCAGCGTTGAGATCGTGAAAACAATGTTTTTT
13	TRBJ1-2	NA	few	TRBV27	CASSLNRVGGYTF	TGTGCCAGCAGTTTAAACAGGGTAGGCGGCTACACCTTC
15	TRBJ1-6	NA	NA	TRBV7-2	CASSLGTSYNSPLHF	TGTGCCAGCAGCTTGGGGACAAGCTATAATTCACCCCTCCACTTT
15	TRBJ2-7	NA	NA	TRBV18	CASSQSTGPLREQYF	TGTGCCAGCTCCCAGAGTACAGGGCCCCTGAGGGAGCAGTACTTC
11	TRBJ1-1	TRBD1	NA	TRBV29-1	CSVTGGTEAFF	TGCAGCGTTACAGGGGGCACTGAAGCTTTCTTT
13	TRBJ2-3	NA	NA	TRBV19	CASSTPQTDTQYF	TGTGCCAGTAGTACCCCACAGACAGATACGCAGTATTTT
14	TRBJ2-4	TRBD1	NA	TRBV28	CASSRNTGENIQYF	TGTGCCAGCAGCCGTAATACAGGGGAAAACATTCAGTACTTC